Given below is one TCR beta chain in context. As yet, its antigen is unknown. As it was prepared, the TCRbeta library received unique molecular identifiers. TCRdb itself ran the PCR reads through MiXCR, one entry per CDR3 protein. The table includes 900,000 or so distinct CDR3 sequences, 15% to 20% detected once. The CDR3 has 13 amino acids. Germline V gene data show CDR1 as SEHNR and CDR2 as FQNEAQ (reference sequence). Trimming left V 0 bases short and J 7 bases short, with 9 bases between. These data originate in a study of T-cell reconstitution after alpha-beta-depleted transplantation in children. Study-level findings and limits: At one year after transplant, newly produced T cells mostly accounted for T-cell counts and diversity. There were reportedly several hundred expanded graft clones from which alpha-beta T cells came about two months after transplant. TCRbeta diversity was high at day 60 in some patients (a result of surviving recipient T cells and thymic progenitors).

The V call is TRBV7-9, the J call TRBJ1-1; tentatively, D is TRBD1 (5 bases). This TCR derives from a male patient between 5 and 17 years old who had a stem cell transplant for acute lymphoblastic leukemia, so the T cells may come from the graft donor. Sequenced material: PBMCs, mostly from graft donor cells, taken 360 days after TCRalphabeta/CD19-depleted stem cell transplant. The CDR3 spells CASSLAQRGEAFF. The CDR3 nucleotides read TGTGCCAGCAGCTTAGCGCAAAGGGGTGAAGCTTTCTTT.